A selection of T cell receptor beta chains follows, all from one sample in a study of regulatory T cells in long-lasting Graves disease. TCRdb analysed the multiplex PCR reads with MiXCR anew, one entry per CDR3 protein. The data contain about 460,000 distinct CDR3 sequences, about 22% of them seen just once; the ten biggest clones take up around 14%. This material consisted of peripheral blood mononuclear cells (PBMCs), taken when the disease was refractory, from a patient treated with antithyroid drugs. The receptors were gathered from a female donor with Graves disease. CDR3s include the opening cysteine and the closing phenylalanine or tryptophan. A D gene is named only where the DNA matches it firmly. For some rows the clone size is stated as once, few or many, or as a class when expanded; others skip it.

>many|TRBJ2-7|.|TRBV6-5
TGTGCCAGCAGTTACCCCTCCTACGAGCAGTACTTC
CASSYPSYEQYF
>many|TRBJ1-2|.|TRBV19
TGTGCCAGTAGTATAGAACGTTCTGGCTACACCTTC
CASSIERSGYTF
>few|TRBJ2-7|.|TRBV6-5
TGTGCCAGCAGTTACTCTCAGGCTCTGTCCTCCACCCTCGAGGAGCAGTACTTC
CASSYSQALSSTLEEQYF
>.|TRBJ1-2|.|TRBV4-1
TGCGCCAGCAGCCCCACGGCGGTGACCCTTGTTGGGTACACCTTC
CASSPTAVTLVGYTF
>many|TRBJ1-5|TRBD1|TRBV2
TGTGCCAGCAGTGATCAGGGGGGGTCCCATCAGCCCCAGCATTTT
CASSDQGGSHQPQHF
>.|TRBJ2-7|.|TRBV28
TGTGCCAGCAGTCAAGGCTACGGGCAGTACTTC
CASSQGYGQYF
>few|TRBJ2-2|.|TRBV10-2
TGCGCCAGCAGTGAGTCGAGTTTCTCCCTCCCGCTCACCGGGGAGCTGTTTTTT
CASSESSFSLPLTGELFF
>many|TRBJ2-7|.|TRBV19
TGTGCCAGTAGTACGGCAAACTACGAGCAGTACTTC
CASSTANYEQYF
>few|TRBJ2-6|.|TRBV19
TGTGCCAGTAGTATTGGGCAGCTCTCTGGGGCCAACGTCCTGACTTTC
CASSIGQLSGANVLTF
>many|TRBJ1-4|.|TRBV27
TGTGCCAGCAGTTTCCTGCCAGGGAGGATAGCAGAAGAAAAACTGTTTTTT
CASSFLPGRIAEEKLFF
>.|TRBJ2-4|.|TRBV6-6
TGTGCCAGCAGTTACAGGGGGCGGGAGTACATTCAGTACTTC
CASSYRGREYIQYF
>few|TRBJ1-5|.|TRBV28
TGTGCCAGCAGTTCACCGGGACTTAGCGATCAGCCCCAGCATTTT
CASSSPGLSDQPQHF
>many|TRBJ2-7|.|TRBV12-3/TRBV12-4
TGTGCCAGCAGTTTTGTTGCCCTCTACGAGCAGTACTTC
CASSFVALYEQYF
>many|TRBJ1-1|TRBD1|TRBV2
TGTGCCAGCAGTGGGACAGGGGGAATCACTGAAGCTTTCTTT
CASSGTGGITEAFF
>few|TRBJ2-1|TRBD2|TRBV13
TGTGCCAGCAGCTCCTCCGGGGGGTACAATGAGCAGTTCTTC
CASSSSGGYNEQFF